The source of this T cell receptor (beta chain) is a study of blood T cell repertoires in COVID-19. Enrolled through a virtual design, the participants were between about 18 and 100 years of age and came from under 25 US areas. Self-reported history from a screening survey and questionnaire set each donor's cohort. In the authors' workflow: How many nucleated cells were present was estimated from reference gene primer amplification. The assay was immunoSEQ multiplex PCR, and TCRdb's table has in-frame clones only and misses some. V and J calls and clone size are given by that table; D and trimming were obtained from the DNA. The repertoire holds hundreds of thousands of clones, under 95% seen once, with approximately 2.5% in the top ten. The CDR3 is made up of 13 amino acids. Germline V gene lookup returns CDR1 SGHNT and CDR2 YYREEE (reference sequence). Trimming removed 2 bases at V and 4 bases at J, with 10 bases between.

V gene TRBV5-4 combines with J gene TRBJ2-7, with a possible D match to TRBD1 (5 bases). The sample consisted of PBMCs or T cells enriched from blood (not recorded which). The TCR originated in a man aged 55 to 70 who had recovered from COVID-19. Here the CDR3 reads CASSFWGPYEQYF. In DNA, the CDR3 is TGTGCCAGCAGCTTCTGGGGCCCGTACGAGCAGTACTTC.